These T cell receptor beta chains were read from a single sample in a study of regulatory and conventional T cells in RAG deficiency. TCRdb's table, derived via immunoSEQ multiplex PCR, lists solely in-frame clones and lacks some. The sample shows 960 or so clones, approximately 83% of them seen only once. Sequencing was performed on CD4+ effector T cells sorted from blood. All receptors come from a human donor with RAG deficiency presenting as combined immunodeficiency. CDR3s include the opening cysteine and the closing phenylalanine or tryptophan. Fields, in order: clone size, V gene, D gene, J gene, CDR3 DNA, CDR3 protein. A D gene is named only where the DNA matches it firmly. Size values are once, few and many counts, or a class for expanded clones, and some rows have none.

>-|TRBV7-9|-|TRBJ2-3
TGTGCCAGCAGCCCCTTCACAGATACGCAGTATTTT
CASSPFTDTQYF
>-|TRBV18|-|TRBJ2-1
TGTGCCAGCTCACCACAGGTTAGGACCTACAATGAGCAGTTCTTC
CASSPQVRTYNEQFF
>-|TRBV6-6|-|TRBJ1-5
TGTGCCAGCAGTTACGGCAGCCATAGCAATCAGCCCCAGCATTTT
CASSYGSHSNQPQHF
>-|TRBV5-1|-|TRBJ1-3
TGCGCCAGCAGCCTGGCCTACTCTGGAAACACCATATATTTT
CASSLAYSGNTIYF
>-|TRBV27|-|TRBJ1-5
TGTGCCAGCACGAACAACTGGAATCAGCCCCAGCATTTT
CASTNNWNQPQHF
>once|TRBV28|-|TRBJ1-6
TGTGCCAGCGCGGCCGGGATCCATAATTCACCCCTCCACTTT
CASAAGIHNSPLHF
>-|TRBV27|-|TRBJ1-5
TGTGCCAGCAGTTTATTCCGCAATCAGCCCCAGCATTTT
CASSLFRNQPQHF
>-|TRBV7-2|-|TRBJ2-7
TGTGCCGGCAGCCTCCTCTCCTACGAGCAGTACTTC
CAGSLLSYEQYF
>once|TRBV7-3|-|TRBJ2-3
TGTGCCAGCAGCCCGTGGTCCACAGATACGCAGTATTTT
CASSPWSTDTQYF
>-|TRBV19|-|TRBJ2-1
TGTGCCAGTAGTATAATGAATGAGCAGTTCTTC
CASSIMNEQFF
>-|TRBV27|-|TRBJ2-1
TGTGCCAGCAGCCCCGTAGGGGGTGAGCAGTTCTTC
CASSPVGGEQFF
>-|TRBV6-6|-|TRBJ2-7
TGTGCCAGCAGTACCACCTACGAGCAGTACTTC
CASSTTYEQYF
>-|TRBV12-5|-|TRBJ2-3
TGTGCTAGTGGTCTAGCAGATACGCAGTATTTT
CASGLADTQYF
>-|TRBV20-1|-|TRBJ1-4
TGCAGTGCAACAGGTGAAAAACTGTTTTTT
CSATGEKLFF
>few|TRBV18|-|TRBJ2-6
TGTGCCAGCTCACGACTCGCGGACATTTACCAAAGTCGGGCCAACGTCCTGACTTTC
CASSRLADIYQSRANVLTF
>-|TRBV18|-|TRBJ2-3
TGTGCCAGCTCACCAACAGATACGCAGTATTTT
CASSPTDTQYF
>-|TRBV11-2|-|TRBJ1-1
TGTGCCAGCAGCTTAGCCCTGAACACTGAAGCTTTCTTT
CASSLALNTEAFF
>-|TRBV28|-|TRBJ2-7
TGTGCCAGCAGCCCTTTTTACGAGCAGTACTTC
CASSPFYEQYF
>-|TRBV25-1|TRBD1|TRBJ1-5
TGTGCCAGCAGTGGACAGGGGGTAATAGGCCAGCCCCAGCATTTT
CASSGQGVIGQPQHF
>-|TRBV30|-|TRBJ2-7
TGTGCCTGGAGCCCAAGCTCCTACGAGCAGTACTTC
CAWSPSSYEQYF
>once|TRBV1|-|TRBJ2-6
TGCACCAGCAGTTTTTGCTGTTTGTGCACAAGTCGGGCCAACGTCCTGACTTTC
CTSSFCCLCTSRANVLTF
>-|TRBV9|-|TRBJ2-3
TGTGCCAGCAGCGTAGAGGACCAAGTCGGCACAGATACGCAGTATTTT
CASSVEDQVGTDTQYF
>once|TRBV4-2|-|TRBJ2-7
TGTGCCAGCAGCCTCCTAAGGGATTACGAGCAGTACTTC
CASSLLRDYEQYF
>-|TRBV6-5|-|TRBJ1-1
TGTGCCAGCAGTTACGACACTGAAGCTTTCTTT
CASSYDTEAFF
>few|TRBV27|-|TRBJ1-1
TGTGCCAGCAGTTTCCTACTCATGAACACTGAAGCTTTCTTT
CASSFLLMNTEAFF
>-|TRBV30|-|TRBJ2-7
TGTGCCTGGAGTGTCAGGTACGAGCAGTACTTC
CAWSVRYEQYF
>-|TRBV7-8|-|TRBJ1-2
TGTGCCAGCAGCTTAGCTTATGGCTACACCTTC
CASSLAYGYTF
>-|TRBV5-1|-|TRBJ1-5
TGCGCCAGCAGCTCCTCCGGGGGCAATCAGCCCCAGCATTTT
CASSSSGGNQPQHF
>-|TRBV9|-|TRBJ2-3
TGTGCCAGCAGCCTATACACAGATACGCAGTATTTT
CASSLYTDTQYF
>-|TRBV7-3|-|TRBJ1-1
TGTGCCAGCAGCTTGAACACTGAAGCTTTCTTT
CASSLNTEAFF
>-|TRBV6-6|-|TRBJ1-5
TGTGCCAGCAGTTACTTCCACACCGGGCCCCAGCATTTT
CASSYFHTGPQHF
>-|TRBV29-1|-|TRBJ2-3
TGCAGCGTTGAAGATAGCGTGGCAGATACGCAGTATTTT
CSVEDSVADTQYF
>-|TRBV6-4|-|TRBJ1-2
TGTGCCAGCAGTAAGCAGGCCCCACACGGAAAGACCTATGGCTACACCTTC
CASSKQAPHGKTYGYTF
>-|TRBV28|-|TRBJ1-1
TGTGCCAGCACCCGGAACACTGAAGCTTTCTTT
CASTRNTEAFF
>few|TRBV6-6|-|TRBJ1-1
TGTGCCAGCAGTTACTCACGGGCGTACACTGAAGCTTTCTTT
CASSYSRAYTEAFF
>few|TRBV6-5|-|TRBJ2-1
TGTGCCAGCAGTTACTCTCCGCGCTACAATGAGCAGTTCTTC
CASSYSPRYNEQFF
>-|TRBV6-5|-|TRBJ2-7
TGTGCCAGCAGTTACTATCGCGAGCAGTACTTC
CASSYYREQYF
>-|TRBV5-1|-|TRBJ2-1
TGCGCCAGCAGCTTGGAGCGGGTGTACAATGAGCAGTTCTTC
CASSLERVYNEQFF
>-|TRBV6-6|-|TRBJ2-7
TGTGCCAGCAGTTACTGGGGGGTCTACGAGCAGTACTTC
CASSYWGVYEQYF
>-|TRBV30|-|TRBJ2-1
TGTGCCTGGAGTCCGAGAACCTACAATGAGCAGTTCTTC
CAWSPRTYNEQFF
>few|TRBV7-3|-|TRBJ2-3
TGTGCCAGCAGCTCCTACACAGATACGCAGTATTTT
CASSSYTDTQYF
>-|TRBV28|-|TRBJ1-1
TGTGCCAGCAGTTTAGAACGCACTGAAGCTTTCTTT
CASSLERTEAFF
>-|TRBV4-3|-|TRBJ2-7
TGCGCCAGCAGCCAAGAGTTCTACGAGCAGTACTTC
CASSQEFYEQYF
>few|TRBV28|-|TRBJ1-2
TGTGCCAGCAGTTTATCCGGCCCCTATGGCTACACCTTC
CASSLSGPYGYTF
>-|TRBV28|-|TRBJ1-5
TGTGCCAGCAGCCGCTCTGGGGCCGGGAGCAATCAGCCCCAGCATTTT
CASSRSGAGSNQPQHF
>-|TRBV19|-|TRBJ2-3
TGTGCCAGTAGTATTAGCACAGATACGCAGTATTTT
CASSISTDTQYF
>-|TRBV7-6|-|TRBJ2-3
TGTGCCAGCAGCCCAGTGCTCACAGATACGCAGTATTTT
CASSPVLTDTQYF
>-|TRBV27|-|TRBJ2-7
TGTGCCAGCAGCCCCCCATACTCCTACGAGCAGTACTTC
CASSPPYSYEQYF
>-|TRBV20-1|-|TRBJ2-7
TGCAGTGCTAGTACCTACGAGCAGTACTTC
CSASTYEQYF
>-|TRBV19|-|TRBJ2-3
TGTGCCAGTAGTTTTCCTGGTACGCAGTATTTT
CASSFPGTQYF
>-|TRBV10-3|-|TRBJ1-1
TGTGCCATCAGTGAGTCGGACACTGAAGCTTTCTTT
CAISESDTEAFF
>-|TRBV28|-|TRBJ2-3
TGTGCCAGCACCATTCCGGGGGGCACGCAGTATTTT
CASTIPGGTQYF
>once|TRBV9|-|TRBJ2-3
TGTGCCAGCAGCGTAGACGGTAATACGCAGTATTTT
CASSVDGNTQYF
>-|TRBV27|-|TRBJ1-5
TGTGCCAGCAGTTTAGTCCCCAATCAGCCCCAGCATTTT
CASSLVPNQPQHF
>-|TRBV5-1|-|TRBJ2-3
TGCGCCAGCAGCTTGATCTCGTATACGCAGTATTTT
CASSLISYTQYF